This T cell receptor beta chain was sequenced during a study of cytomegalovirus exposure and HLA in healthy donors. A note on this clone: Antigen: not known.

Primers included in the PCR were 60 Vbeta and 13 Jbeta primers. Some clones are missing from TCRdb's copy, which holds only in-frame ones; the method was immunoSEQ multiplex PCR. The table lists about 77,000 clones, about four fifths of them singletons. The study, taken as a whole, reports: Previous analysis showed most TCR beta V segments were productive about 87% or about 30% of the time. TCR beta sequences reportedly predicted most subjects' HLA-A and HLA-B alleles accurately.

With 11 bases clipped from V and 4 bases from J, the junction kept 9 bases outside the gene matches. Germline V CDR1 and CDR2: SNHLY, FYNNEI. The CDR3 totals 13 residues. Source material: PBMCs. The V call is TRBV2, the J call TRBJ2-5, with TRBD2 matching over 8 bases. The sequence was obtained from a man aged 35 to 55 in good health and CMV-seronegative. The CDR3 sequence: CAGSGLAGETQYF. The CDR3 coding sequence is TGTGCCGGCTCTGGACTAGCTGGAGAGACCCAGTACTTC. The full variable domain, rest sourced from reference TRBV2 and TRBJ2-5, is EPEVTQTPSHQVTQMGQEVILRCVPISNHLYFYWYRQILGQKVEFLVSFYNNEISEKSEIFDDQFSVERPDGSNFTLKIRSTKLEDSAMYFCAGSGLAGETQYFGPGTRLLVL.